This T cell receptor beta chain was recovered during a study of PD-1 blockade in mismatch repair-deficient tumors. Study in general: Patients had approximately 12 mismatch repair-deficient cancer types, all previously treated and progressing. Study results and limitations: Rapid post-treatment expansion, then contraction, generally preceding radiologic response, marked tumor-resident clones.

The assay was immunoSEQ multiplex PCR, and TCRdb's table has in-frame clones only and misses some. Of approximately 80,000 clones in the sample, 80% to 90% were seen once. All patients were mismatch repair deficient, assessed by either PCR or immunohistochemistry. The CDR3 contains 13 residues. The ends were cut back, 2 bases at V and 4 bases at J, with 11 bases in the middle. Germline lookup yields CDR1 GTSNPN and CDR2 SVGIG (reference sequence). Comment on this clone: Its antigen is unknown.

The source of this sequence is an adult with mismatch repair-deficient cancer. Sequenced material: peripheral blood, taken 44 weeks after starting pembrolizumab. V gene TRBV30 combines with J gene TRBJ2-5; D unresolved. This CDR3 reads CAWSITGGETQYF. DNA of the CDR3: TGTGCCTGGAGTATCACGGGTGGAGAGACCCAGTACTTC.